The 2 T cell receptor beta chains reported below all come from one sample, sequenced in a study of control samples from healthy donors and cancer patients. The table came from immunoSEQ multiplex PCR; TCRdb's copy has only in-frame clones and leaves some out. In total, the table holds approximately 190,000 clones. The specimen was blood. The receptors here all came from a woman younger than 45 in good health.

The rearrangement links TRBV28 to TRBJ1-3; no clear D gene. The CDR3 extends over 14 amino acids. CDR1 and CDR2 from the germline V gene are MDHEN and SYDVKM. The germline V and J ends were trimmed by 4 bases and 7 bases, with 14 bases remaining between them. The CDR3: CASSSWSQLNTIYF. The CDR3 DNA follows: TGTGCCAGCAGTTCCTGGAGCCAGTTGAACACCATATATTTT.

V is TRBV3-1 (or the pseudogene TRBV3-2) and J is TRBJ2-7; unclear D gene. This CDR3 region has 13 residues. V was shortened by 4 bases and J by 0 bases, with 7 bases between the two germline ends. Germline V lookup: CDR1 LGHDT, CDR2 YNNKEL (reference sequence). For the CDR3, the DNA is TGTGCCAGCAGCCGAGCGCCCTCCTACGAGCAGTACTTC. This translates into CASSRAPSYEQYF.